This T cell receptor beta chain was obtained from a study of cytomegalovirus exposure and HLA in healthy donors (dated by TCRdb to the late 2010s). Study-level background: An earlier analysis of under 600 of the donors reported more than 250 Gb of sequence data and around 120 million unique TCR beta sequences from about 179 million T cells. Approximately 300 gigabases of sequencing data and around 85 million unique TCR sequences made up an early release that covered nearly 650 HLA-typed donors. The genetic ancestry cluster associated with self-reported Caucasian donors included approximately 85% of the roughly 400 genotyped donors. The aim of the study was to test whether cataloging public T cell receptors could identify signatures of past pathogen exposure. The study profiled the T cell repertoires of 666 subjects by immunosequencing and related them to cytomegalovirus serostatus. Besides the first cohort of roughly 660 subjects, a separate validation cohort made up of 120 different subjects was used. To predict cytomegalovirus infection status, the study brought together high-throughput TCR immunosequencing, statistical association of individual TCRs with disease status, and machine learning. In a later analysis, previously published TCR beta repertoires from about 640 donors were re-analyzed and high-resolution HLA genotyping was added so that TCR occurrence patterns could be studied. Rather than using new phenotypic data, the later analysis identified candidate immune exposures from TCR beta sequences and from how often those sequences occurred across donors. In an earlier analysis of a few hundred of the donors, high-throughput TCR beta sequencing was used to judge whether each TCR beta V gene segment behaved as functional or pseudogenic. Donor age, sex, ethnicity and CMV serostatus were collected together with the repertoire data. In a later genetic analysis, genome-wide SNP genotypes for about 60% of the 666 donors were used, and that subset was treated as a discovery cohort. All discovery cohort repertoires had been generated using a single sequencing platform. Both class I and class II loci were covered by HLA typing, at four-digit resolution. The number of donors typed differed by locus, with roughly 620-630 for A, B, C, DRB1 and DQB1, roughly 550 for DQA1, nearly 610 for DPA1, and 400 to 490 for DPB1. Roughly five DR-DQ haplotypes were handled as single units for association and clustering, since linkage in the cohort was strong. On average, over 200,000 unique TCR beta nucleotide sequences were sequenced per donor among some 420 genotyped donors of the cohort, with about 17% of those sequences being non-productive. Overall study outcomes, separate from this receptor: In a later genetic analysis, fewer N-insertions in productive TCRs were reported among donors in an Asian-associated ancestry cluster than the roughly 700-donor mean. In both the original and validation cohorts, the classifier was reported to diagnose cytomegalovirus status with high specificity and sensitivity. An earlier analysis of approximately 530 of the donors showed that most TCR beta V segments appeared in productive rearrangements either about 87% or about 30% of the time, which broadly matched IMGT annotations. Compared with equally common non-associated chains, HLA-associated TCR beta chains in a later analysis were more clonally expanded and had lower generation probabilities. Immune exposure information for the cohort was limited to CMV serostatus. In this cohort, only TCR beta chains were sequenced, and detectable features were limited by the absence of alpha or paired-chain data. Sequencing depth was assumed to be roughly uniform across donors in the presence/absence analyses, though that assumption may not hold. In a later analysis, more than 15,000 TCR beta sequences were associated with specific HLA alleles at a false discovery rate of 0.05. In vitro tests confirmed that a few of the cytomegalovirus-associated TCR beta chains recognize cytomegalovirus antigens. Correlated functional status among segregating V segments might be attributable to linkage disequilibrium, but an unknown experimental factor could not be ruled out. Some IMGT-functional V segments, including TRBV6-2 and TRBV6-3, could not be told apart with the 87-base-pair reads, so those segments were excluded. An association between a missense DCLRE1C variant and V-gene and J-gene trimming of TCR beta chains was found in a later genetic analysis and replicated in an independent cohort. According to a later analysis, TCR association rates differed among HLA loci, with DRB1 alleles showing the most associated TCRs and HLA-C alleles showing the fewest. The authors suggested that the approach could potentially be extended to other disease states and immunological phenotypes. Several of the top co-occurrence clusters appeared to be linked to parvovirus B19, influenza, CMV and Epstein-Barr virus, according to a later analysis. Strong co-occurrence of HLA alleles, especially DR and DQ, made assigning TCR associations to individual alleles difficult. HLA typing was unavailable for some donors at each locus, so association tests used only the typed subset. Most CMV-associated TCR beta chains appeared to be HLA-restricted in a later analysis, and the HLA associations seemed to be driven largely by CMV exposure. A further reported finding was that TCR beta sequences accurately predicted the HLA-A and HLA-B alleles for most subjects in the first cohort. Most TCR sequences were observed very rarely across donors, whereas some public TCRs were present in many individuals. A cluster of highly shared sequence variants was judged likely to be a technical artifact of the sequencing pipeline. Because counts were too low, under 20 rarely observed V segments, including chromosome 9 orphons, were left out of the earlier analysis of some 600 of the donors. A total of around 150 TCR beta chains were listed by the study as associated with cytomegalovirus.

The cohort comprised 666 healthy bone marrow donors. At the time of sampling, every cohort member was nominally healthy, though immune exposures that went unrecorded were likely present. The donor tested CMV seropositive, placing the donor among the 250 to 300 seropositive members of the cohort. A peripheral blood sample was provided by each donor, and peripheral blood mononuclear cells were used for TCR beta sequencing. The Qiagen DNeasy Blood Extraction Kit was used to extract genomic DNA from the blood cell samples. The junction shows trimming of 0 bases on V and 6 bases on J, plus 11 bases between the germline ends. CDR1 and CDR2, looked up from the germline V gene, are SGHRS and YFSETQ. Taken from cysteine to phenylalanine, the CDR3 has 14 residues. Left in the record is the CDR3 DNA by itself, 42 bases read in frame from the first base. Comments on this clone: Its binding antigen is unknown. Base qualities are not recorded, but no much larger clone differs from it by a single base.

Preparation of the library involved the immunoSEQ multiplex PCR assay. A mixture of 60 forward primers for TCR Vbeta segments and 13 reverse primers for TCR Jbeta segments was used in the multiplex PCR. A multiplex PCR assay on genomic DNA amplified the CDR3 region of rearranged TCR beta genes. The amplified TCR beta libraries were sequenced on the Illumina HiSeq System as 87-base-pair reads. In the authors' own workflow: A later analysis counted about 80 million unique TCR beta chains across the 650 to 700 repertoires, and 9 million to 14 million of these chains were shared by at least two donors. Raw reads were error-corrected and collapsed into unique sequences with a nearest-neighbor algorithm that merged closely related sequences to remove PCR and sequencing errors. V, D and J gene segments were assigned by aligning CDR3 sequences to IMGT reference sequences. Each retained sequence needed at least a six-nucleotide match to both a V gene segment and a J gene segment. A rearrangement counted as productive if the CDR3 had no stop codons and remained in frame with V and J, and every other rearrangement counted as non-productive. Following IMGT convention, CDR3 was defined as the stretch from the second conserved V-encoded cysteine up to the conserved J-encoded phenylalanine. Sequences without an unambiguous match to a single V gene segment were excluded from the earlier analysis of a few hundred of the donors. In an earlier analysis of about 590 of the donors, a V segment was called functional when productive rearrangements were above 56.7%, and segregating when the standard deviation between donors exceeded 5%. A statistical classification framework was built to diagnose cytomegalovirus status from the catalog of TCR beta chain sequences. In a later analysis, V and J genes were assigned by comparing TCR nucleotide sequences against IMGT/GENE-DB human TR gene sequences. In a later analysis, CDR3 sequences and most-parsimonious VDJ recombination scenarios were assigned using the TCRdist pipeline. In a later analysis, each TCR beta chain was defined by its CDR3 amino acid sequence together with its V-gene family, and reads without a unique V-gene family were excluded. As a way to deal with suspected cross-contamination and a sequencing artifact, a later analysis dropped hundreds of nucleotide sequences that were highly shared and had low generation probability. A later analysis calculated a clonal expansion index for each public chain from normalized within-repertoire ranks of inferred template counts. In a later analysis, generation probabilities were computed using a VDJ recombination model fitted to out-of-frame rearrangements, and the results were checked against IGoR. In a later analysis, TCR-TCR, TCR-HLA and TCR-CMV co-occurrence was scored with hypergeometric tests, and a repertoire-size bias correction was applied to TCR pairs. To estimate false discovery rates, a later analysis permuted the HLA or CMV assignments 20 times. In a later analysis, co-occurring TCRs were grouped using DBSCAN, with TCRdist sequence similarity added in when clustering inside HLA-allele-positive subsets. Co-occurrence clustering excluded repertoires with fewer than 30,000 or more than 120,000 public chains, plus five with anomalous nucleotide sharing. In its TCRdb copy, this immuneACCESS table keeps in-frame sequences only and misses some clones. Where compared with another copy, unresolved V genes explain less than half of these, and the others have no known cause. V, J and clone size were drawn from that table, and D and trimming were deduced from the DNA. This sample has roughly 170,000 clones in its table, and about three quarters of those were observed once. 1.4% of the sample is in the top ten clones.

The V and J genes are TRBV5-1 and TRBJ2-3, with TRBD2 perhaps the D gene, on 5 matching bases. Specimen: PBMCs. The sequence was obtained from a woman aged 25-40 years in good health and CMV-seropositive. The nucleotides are TGCGCCAGCAGCTTGGATCTAGCAAGTGATACGCAGTATTTT. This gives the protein CASSLDLASDTQYF.